This T cell receptor beta chain was obtained from a study of blood T cell repertoires in COVID-19. J was trimmed by 6 bases and V by 2 bases; bases with no gene match: 6. The CDR3 runs to 15 residues. Germline CDR1 is SGHAT and CDR2 is FQNNGV. During active infection, Seattle patients enrolled and were then monitored through disease. This table comes from immunoSEQ multiplex PCR, and its TCRdb copy is limited to in-frame clones, with some not included. The table lists about 190,000 clones, around 87% of them singletons. This chain links TRBV11-2 with TRBJ2-1; 8 nucleotides align to TRBD2. The sequence was obtained from a woman in her 70s with COVID-19, enrolled during active disease. Sequences were obtained from peripheral blood. CDR3 region: CASSLSAGGFNEQFF. The CDR3, as DNA: TGTGCCAGCAGCTTATCTGCGGGAGGTTTCAATGAGCAGTTCTTC. Full variable domain (outside the CDR3, taken from reference TRBV11-2 and TRBJ2-1): EAGVAQSPRYKIIEKRQSVAFWCNPISGHATLYWYQQILGQGPKLLIQFQNNGVVDDSQLPKDRFSAERLKGVDSTLKIQPAKLEDSAVYLCASSLSAGGFNEQFFGPGTRLTVL.